Below, 23 T cell receptor beta chains from the same sample are listed, as sequenced in a study of tumor-infiltrating lymphocytes in primary liver carcinoma (dated by TCRdb to 2016 to 2017). Total RNA and DNA were co-extracted without cell sorting from roughly 20-30 mg of bulk tissue using the AllPrep DNA/RNA mini kit. The listed sequencing device is Illumina HiSeq 2500. A constant-region primer and ProtoScript II reverse transcriptase were used to reverse-transcribe TCRbeta-specific cDNA from around 480 ng total RNA. TCRbeta libraries were built with three nested multiplex PCR rounds, a slightly modified ARM-PCR procedure. Each of the first two PCR rounds ran for about 9 cycles and used multiplex TRBV1-TRBV30 forward primers together with a Cbeta reverse primer. TCRdb redid the processing of the public reads, applying fastp at Q25 and MiXCR, and retained in-frame beta chains. A single entry per CDR3 protein holds the most common genes and DNA from its merged rows. Within this sample are 40,000 to 50,000 distinct CDR3 sequences, with 70% to 80% of them counted one time only. About 30% of the sample lies in the top ten.

What was sequenced was liver tumor tissue from sampling region 3. Reading the label with the study, this specimen's cell subset or site is: tumor region T3, left-lateral pole. The receptors were sampled from a man in his forties with primary liver carcinoma and hepatitis B virus infection.

In the case of this clonotype: Sequence at one end of the junction differs from germline and may be a read error. The chain recombines TRBV4-1 with TRBJ2-2, with D hard to call. This CDR3 region has 15 residues. Germline-derived CDR1 and CDR2 are MGHRA and YSYEKL. CDR3 amino acids: CASNQEAANTGELFF. CDR3 bases: TGCGCCAGCAACCAAGAAGCTGCTAATACCGGGGAGCTGTTTTTT.

For this clonotype: The CDR3 ends on some other residue instead of the conserved phenylalanine or tryptophan, so this is likely a read error. No DNA is shown, since the ends of the CDR3 on it are uncertain; the CDR3 is the one TCRdb lists. The chain uses TRBV11-2 and TRBJ2-7; TRBD2 is taken as the D call from the table, unchecked against the DNA. Germline CDR1 reads SGHAT; CDR2 reads FQNNGV. The CDR3 numbers 15 amino acids, ends counted. This CDR3 reads CASSQYSGGGYEQYH.

Turning to this clonotype: Compared with germline, one end of the junction differs, possibly owing to a read error. This chain links TRBV11-2 with TRBJ1-2; 7 positions match TRBD1. The CDR3 has 14 residues. Germline-derived CDR1 and CDR2 are SGHAT and FQNNGV. CDR3 bases: TGCGCCTGCAGCCTAGCCGACAGGGACTATGGCTACACCTTC. It translates to CACSLADRDYGYTF. Filled out from reference TRBV11-2 and TRBJ1-2, the complete variable domain reads EAGVAQSPRYKIIEKRQSVAFWCNPISGHATLYWYQQILGQGPKLLIQFQNNGVVDDSQLPKDRFSAERLKGVDSTLKIQPAKLEDSAVYLCACSLADRDYGYTFGSGTRLTVV.

As to this clonotype: Compared with germline, one end of the junction differs, possibly owing to a read error. CDR3 in amino acids: CPSSQAGNTVYF. In DNA, the CDR3 is TGCCCCAGCAGCCAAGCTGGAAACACCGTATATTTT. This chain links TRBV4-1 with TRBJ1-3; D remains unclear. This CDR3 has 12 amino acids. Germline loops: CDR1 MGHRA, CDR2 YSYEKL.

About this clonotype: A junction end diverges from the germline sequence, so it may reflect a read error. The chain links TRBV12-3 or TRBV12-4 to TRBJ2-7; a weak D match, TRBD1 (6 bases). CDR3 size: 15 residues. This chain's CDR3 is CASGPRGGGNYEQYF. The CDR3 DNA reads as TGTGCCAGCGGGCCACGAGGGGGTGGGAACTACGAGCAATACTTC.

Notes on this clonotype: A much larger clone lies one base from this, so it may be a read error. This chain links TRBV5-6 with TRBJ2-6; no clear D. Germline V gene sequence: CDR1 SGHDT, CDR2 YYEEEE. The CDR3 is 17 residues long. The chain's CDR3 is CVSSFPHHLSGANVLTF. DNA of the CDR3: TGTGTCAGCAGCTTTCCACACCATCTCTCTGGGGCCAACGTCCTGACTTTC. The full variable domain, in which reference TRBV5-6 and TRBJ2-6 provide the parts outside the CDR3, is DAGVTQSPTHLIKTRGQQVTLRCSPKSGHDTVSWYQQALGQGPQFIFQYYEEEERQRGNFPDRFSGHQFPNYSSELNVNALLLGDSALYLCVSSFPHHLSGANVLTFGAGSRLTVL.

The chain links TRBV11-1 to TRBJ2-3; 8 nucleotides align to TRBD2. After removal of 10 bases from V and 0 bases from J, the junction contained 12 bases not matched to a gene. The CDR3 is made up of 16 amino acids. Germline V gene data show CDR1 as SGHAT and CDR2 as FQDESV (reference sequence). This chain's CDR3 is CANSKGLVVSTDTQYF. CDR3 sequence (DNA): TGTGCCAACAGTAAGGGACTAGTGGTTAGCACAGATACGCAGTATTTT.

This chain uses TRBV12-3 or TRBV12-4 with TRBJ2-1; TRBD1 aligns across 7 bases. This CDR3 has 15 residues. The V gene end was trimmed by 9 bases and the J gene end by 5 bases; junction bases not matched to a gene: 13. In nucleotides, the CDR3 is TGTGCCAGAAGCCCCGCCGGGACAGATGACAATGAGCAGTTCTTC. As protein: CARSPAGTDDNEQFF.

To note about this clonotype: One end of the junction fails to match germline, which may point to a read error. This chain uses TRBV12-3 or TRBV12-4 with TRBJ1-2; 10 positions agree with TRBD1. The CDR3 covers 14 residues. As DNA, the CDR3 is TGTGCCGGCAGTTTAGGACAGGGGGACTATGGATACACCTTC. Translated, it gives CAGSLGQGDYGYTF.

The chain uses TRBV5-4 and TRBJ2-7; D not certain. This CDR3 has 11 residues. Between the trimmed V and J ends, which lost 7 bases and 4 bases, there was a span of 9 bases. Germline-derived CDR1 and CDR2 are SGHNT and YYREEE (reference sequence). As DNA, the CDR3 is TGTGCCAGCGGCCCTCTTTACGAGCAGTACTTC. Amino acids: CASGPLYEQYF.

This chain connects TRBV12-5 to TRBJ1-1, with D uncertain. Germline V lookup: CDR1 LGHNT, CDR2 FRNRAP. V gave up 3 bases and J gave up 3 bases, with 2 bases separating them. The CDR3 length is 11 residues. CDR3: CASGLDTEAFF. CDR3 coding DNA: TGTGCTAGTGGTTTAGACACTGAAGCTTTCTTT. Drawing the rest from reference TRBV12-5 and TRBJ1-1, the complete variable domain is DARVTQTPRHKVTEMGQEVTMRCQPILGHNTVFWYRQTMMQGLELLAYFRNRAPLDDSGMPKDRFSAEMPDATLATLKIQPSEPRDSAVYFCASGLDTEAFFGQGTRLTVV.

Notes on this clonotype: A much larger clone lies a single base off, so this may be a read error. The rearrangement uses TRBV28 and TRBJ2-3; 9 bases match TRBD2. This CDR3 has 14 residues. Germline V gene data show CDR1 as MDHEN and CDR2 as SYDVKM. CDR3 loop: CVSRTSGRTDTQYF. In DNA form, the CDR3 reads TGTGTCAGCCGAACTAGCGGGCGCACAGATACGCAGTATTTT.

About this clonotype itself: A much larger clone lies a single base off, so this may be a read error. The chain uses TRBV7-9 and TRBJ2-1; 8 bases match TRBD1. CDR3 length: 14 amino acids. The germline V gene encodes CDR1 SEHNR and CDR2 FQNEAQ (reference sequence). The junction had 15 bases not matched to a gene; V was cut back by 10 bases and J by 10 bases. The CDR3 sequence is CAIRSGTGGGEQFF. DNA for the CDR3: TGTGCCATCAGATCCGGGACAGGCGGCGGAGAGCAGTTCTTC.

A word on this clonotype: Relative to the germline gene, one junction end is altered; a read error may explain this. The genes are TRBV6-5 and TRBJ1-4; TRBD1 agrees at 9 bases. CDR1 is MNHEY, CDR2 SVGAGI, per germline. The CDR3 has 14 amino acids. As DNA, the CDR3 is TGTGCCATCAGAACAGGGGGCGGTGATGAAAAAGTGTTTTTT. It yields the protein CAIRTGGGDEKVFF.

This clonotype was detected many times. In DNA form, the CDR3 reads TGTGCCAGCAGTGAATTGGGAGGGACAGGCAACACTGAAGCTTTCTTT. Encoded protein: CASSELGGTGNTEAFF. The V call is TRBV6-1, the J call TRBJ1-1; 8 bases map to TRBD1. J lost 2 bases, V lost 2 bases, and 7 bases had no gene match. Germline loops: CDR1 MNHNS, CDR2 SASEGT. This CDR3 has 16 residues.

As concerns this clonotype: One junction end does not reproduce the germline sequence, and a read error may be involved. The chain combines TRBV11-2 with TRBJ2-2, with D possibly being TRBD2 (6 bases). In germline, CDR1 is SGHAT, CDR2 FQNNGV. The CDR3 spans 13 residues. The CDR3 spells CANSGCSARELFF. CDR3 nucleotides: TGTGCCAACAGCGGGTGTTCAGCCCGGGAGCTGTTTTTT.

About this clonotype itself: The junction differs from germline at one of its ends, possibly a read error. The chain uses TRBV5-1 and TRBJ1-1, with D uncertain. Germline V lookup: CDR1 SGHRS, CDR2 YFSETQ. The CDR3 runs 19 residues. In nucleotides, the CDR3 is TGCGCCAGCAGCTCCCCGAAGGATTTGAACAAGCTGAAACTCCCTGAAGCTTTATTT. Residues: CASSSPKDLNKLKLPEALF.

This chain connects TRBV14 to TRBJ2-1, with D tentatively TRBD2 (6 bases). The CDR3 length is 15 residues. Germline CDR1 SGHDN, CDR2 FVKESK. V lost 9 bases and J lost 7, with 22 bases in between. The CDR3: CARRQLESSGNEQFF. CDR3 bases: TGTGCCAGAAGACAGCTCGAGAGTAGCGGAAATGAGCAGTTCTTC.

Concerning this clonotype: Mismatch with germline at one junction end may stem from a read error. The chain joins TRBV11-1 to TRBJ2-1; 10 bases map to TRBD2. The CDR3 runs 16 residues. Germline V lookup: CDR1 SGHAT, CDR2 FQDESV (reference sequence). CDR3 coding DNA: TGTGCCAGCAGCTCTCAACTAGCGGGGCCAGACAATGAGCACTTCTTC. Translating it yields CASSSQLAGPDNEHFF.

This clonotype was observed many times. The V gene is TRBV5-5, the J gene TRBJ2-7; D uncertain. CDR1 is SGHKS and CDR2 is YYEKEE in the germline V gene (reference sequence). Trimming removed 0 bases from V and 7 bases from J, with 8 bases in between. The CDR3 runs 12 residues. The CDR3 here is CASSLAESEQYF. The CDR3, as DNA: TGTGCCAGCAGCTTGGCCGAAAGTGAGCAGTACTTC. Based on the CDR3 plus reference TRBV5-5 and TRBJ2-7, the full variable domain is DAGVTQSPTHLIKTRGQQVTLRCSPISGHKSVSWYQQVLGQGPQFIFQYYEKEERGRGNFPDRFSARQFPNYSSELNVNALLLGDSALYLCASSLAESEQYFGPGTRLTVT.

The gene calls are TRBV14 and TRBJ1-1; D gene unclear. Germline V CDR1 and CDR2: SGHDN, FVKESK. V was cut by 9 bases and J by 6 bases, with 14 bases left in between. The CDR3 loop spans 12 amino acids. CDR3 nucleotides: TGTGCCAGGAGTCAAAACCGGGCTGAAGCTTTCTTT. Translated, it gives CARSQNRAEAFF.

The chain couples TRBV6-9 to TRBJ2-2; possibly TRBD1 for D (5 bases). CDR3 length: 13 residues. V gave up 8 bases and J gave up 3 bases, with 10 bases separating them. Germline V lookup: CDR1 MNHGY, CDR2 SVAAGI. CDR3 sequence reads: CASARVDTGELFF. Here the CDR3 DNA reads TGTGCCAGCGCCAGGGTGGACACCGGGGAGCTGTTTTTT.

This clonotype was seen only once. The V and J genes are TRBV28 and TRBJ1-4, with 7 bases aligning to TRBD1. Germline V lookup: CDR1 MDHEN, CDR2 SYDVKM. V shed 10 bases and J 2 bases; nucleotides not matched to a gene: 7. This CDR3 region has 14 residues. The CDR3: CAISSGQTNEKLFF. Here the CDR3 DNA reads TGTGCCATAAGCTCGGGACAGACTAATGAAAAACTGTTTTTT.